The source of this T cell receptor (beta chain) is a study of T cells expressing NK-cell markers. On this clonotype itself: Its specificity is unknown.

No DNA is given; TCRdb re-called the 5' RACE reads and lists each CDR3 protein once. The repertoire table contains approximately 420,000 distinct CDR3 sequences. CDR3 length equals 15 residues. Germline-derived CDR1 and CDR2 are LGHDT and YNNKEL (reference sequence). Study-wide points: Whether expanded NKG2C+ T cell clones recognized HCMV stayed uncertain.

Sequences were obtained from blood T cells: a sorted CD56 or NKG2C T cell subset, CD4+ or CD8+ T cells, or bulk PBMC T cells (not recorded which). This TCR came from a woman between 50 and 59 years old in good health. V usage is TRBV3-1 and J usage is TRBJ2-5; the D call of TRBD1 rests on TCRdb alone, since no DNA is present to check it. The CDR3 protein is CASSRPTGLQETQYF.